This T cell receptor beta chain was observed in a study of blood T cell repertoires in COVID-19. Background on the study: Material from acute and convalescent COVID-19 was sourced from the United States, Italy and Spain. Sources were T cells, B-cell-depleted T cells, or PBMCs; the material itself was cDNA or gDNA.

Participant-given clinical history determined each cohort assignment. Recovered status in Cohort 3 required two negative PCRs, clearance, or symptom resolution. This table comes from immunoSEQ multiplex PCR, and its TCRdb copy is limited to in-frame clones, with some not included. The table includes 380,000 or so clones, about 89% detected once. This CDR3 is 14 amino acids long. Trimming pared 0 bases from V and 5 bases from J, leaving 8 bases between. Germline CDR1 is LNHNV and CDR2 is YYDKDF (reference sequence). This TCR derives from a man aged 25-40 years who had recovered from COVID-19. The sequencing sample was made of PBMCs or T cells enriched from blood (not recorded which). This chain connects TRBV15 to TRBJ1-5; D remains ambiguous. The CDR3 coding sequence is TGTGCCACCAGCAGAGATAGCGCCTATCAGCCCCAGCATTTT. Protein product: CATSRDSAYQPQHF.